Here is one T cell receptor (beta chain) with its context. Its target is unknown. This sample is drawn from a study of identical twins. The study's findings and limits: The authors noted that invariant MAIT and iNKT cells could partly confound zero-insertion analyses. Interpretation of the results relied on cross-sectional statistical analysis and not on following the same donors. Beta out-of-frame twin sharing showed a weaker excess. Out-of-frame TCR alpha sharing in monozygotic twins exceeded recombination model predictions.

MiXCR was run by TCRdb on the 5' RACE reads, yielding one entry per CDR3 protein. In the table there are 500,000 or so distinct CDR3 sequences, roughly 13% of which are singletons. The germline V gene has CDR1 SGHRS and CDR2 YFSETQ. The CDR3 is made up of 12 amino acids. The V end was cut by 1 base, the J end by 9 bases, with 8 bases between. In addition, the sample was reused for a study of yellow fever vaccine responses in identical twins.

The V call is TRBV5-1, the J call TRBJ2-1, with D perhaps being TRBD1 or TRBD2 (5 bases each). The sample comprised CD4+ T cells sorted from blood. The TCR comes from a woman aged 18 to 35 in good health. DNA of the CDR3: TGCGCCAGCAGCTTGAAAGGGACTGAGCAGTTCTTC. This gives the protein CASSLKGTEQFF. The full variable domain, with the rest looked up from reference TRBV5-1 and TRBJ2-1, is KAGVTQTPRYLIKTRGQQVTLSCSPISGHRSVSWYQQTPGQGLQFLFEYFSETQRNKGNFPGRFSGRQFSNSRSEMNVSTLELGDSALYLCASSLKGTEQFFGPGTRLTVL.